This TCR beta chain was obtained from a study of blood T cell repertoires in COVID-19. The CDR3 length is 14 residues. Germline lookup yields CDR1 SGHTA and CDR2 FQGNSA. V gave up 2 bases and J gave up 4 bases, with 9 bases separating them. Original data processing: Estimates of nucleated cell counts were drawn from the amplification of reference gene primers. Method: immunoSEQ multiplex PCR; TCRdb's copy keeps in-frame clones and lacks some. V, J and clone size are taken as reported in that table, and D and trimming were inferred from the DNA itself. This sample has more than 90,000 clones, with more than 70% found just once.

The sample consisted of peripheral blood. V usage is TRBV7-2 and J usage is TRBJ1-5, with D unclear. This TCR derives from a woman aged 25-40 years with acute or convalescent COVID-19. DNA of the CDR3: TGTGCCAGCAGCTTAATTGCCGGGAATCAGCCCCAGCATTTT. Protein: CASSLIAGNQPQHF.